Included here is one TCR beta chain sequence, with context. Its target is unknown. The length of the CDR3 is 13 residues. Germline V gene data show CDR1 as SQVTM and CDR2 as ANQGSEA. After removal of 4 bases from V and 7 bases from J, the junction contained 7 bases not matched to a gene. This PCR relied on a set of 60 Vbeta primers and 13 Jbeta primers. Clones were sequenced by immunoSEQ multiplex PCR, and TCRdb holds only the in-frame ones, with some missing. This sample has some 65,000 clones, with approximately 60% found just once. The record originates from a study of cytomegalovirus exposure and HLA in healthy donors. Notes on the study in general: Another analysis was done later, and it associated 15,000 or so TCR beta sequences with HLA alleles at 0.05 false discovery rate.

The chain is built from TRBV29-1 and TRBJ1-5; 7 bases line up with TRBD1. The sequenced material came from PBMCs. The TCR was taken from a man aged 25-45 years in good health and CMV-seronegative. The CDR3 loop is CSVAWDSGQPQHF. The DNA for the CDR3 is TGCAGCGTTGCTTGGGACAGCGGACAGCCCCAGCATTTT. Complete variable domain (other parts from reference TRBV29-1 and TRBJ1-5): SAVISQKPSRDICQRGTSLTIQCQVDSQVTMMFWYRQQPGQSLTLIATANQGSEATYESGFVIDKFPISRPNLTFSTLTVSNMSPEDSSIYLCSVAWDSGQPQHFGDGTRLSIL.